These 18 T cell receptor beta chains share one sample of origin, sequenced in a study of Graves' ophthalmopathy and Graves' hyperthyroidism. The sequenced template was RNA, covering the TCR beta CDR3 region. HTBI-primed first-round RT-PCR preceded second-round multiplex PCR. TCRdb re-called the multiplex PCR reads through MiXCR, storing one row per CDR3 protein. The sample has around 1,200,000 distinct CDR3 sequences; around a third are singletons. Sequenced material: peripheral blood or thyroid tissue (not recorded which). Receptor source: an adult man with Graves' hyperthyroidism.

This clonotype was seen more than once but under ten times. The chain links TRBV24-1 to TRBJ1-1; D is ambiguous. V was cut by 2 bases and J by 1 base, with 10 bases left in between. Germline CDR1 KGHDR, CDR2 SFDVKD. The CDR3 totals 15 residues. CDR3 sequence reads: CATSDSTTENTEAFF. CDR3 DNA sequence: TGTGCCACCAGTGATTCCACCACAGAGAACACTGAAGCTTTCTTT.

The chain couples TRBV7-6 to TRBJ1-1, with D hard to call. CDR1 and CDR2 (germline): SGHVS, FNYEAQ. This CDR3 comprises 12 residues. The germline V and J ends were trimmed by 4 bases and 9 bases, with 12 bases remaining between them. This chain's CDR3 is CASSSREGKAFF. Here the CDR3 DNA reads TGTGCCAGCAGCTCTAGAGAGGGCAAAGCTTTCTTT.

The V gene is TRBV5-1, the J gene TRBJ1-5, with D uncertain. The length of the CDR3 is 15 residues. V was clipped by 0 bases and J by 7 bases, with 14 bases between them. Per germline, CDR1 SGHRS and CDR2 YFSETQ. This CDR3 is CASSLAGREGQPQHF. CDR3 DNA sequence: TGCGCCAGCAGCTTGGCCGGCCGAGAAGGCCAGCCCCAGCATTTT. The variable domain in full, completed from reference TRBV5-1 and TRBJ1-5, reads KAGVTQTPRYLIKTRGQQVTLSCSPISGHRSVSWYQQTPGQGLQFLFEYFSETQRNKGNFPGRFSGRQFSNSRSEMNVSTLELGDSALYLCASSLAGREGQPQHFGDGTRLSIL.

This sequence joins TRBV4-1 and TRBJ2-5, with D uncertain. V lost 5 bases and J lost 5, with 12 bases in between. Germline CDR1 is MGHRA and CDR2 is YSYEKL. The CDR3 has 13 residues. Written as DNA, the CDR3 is TGCGCCAGCAGCTTCGAACCTAGGGAGACCCAGTACTTC. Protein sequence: CASSFEPRETQYF.

This chain's CDR3 is CAAIKDREATGELFF. The DNA for the CDR3 is TGTGCCGCCATCAAGGACAGGGAGGCCACCGGGGAGCTGTTTTTT. V usage is TRBV6-1 and J usage is TRBJ2-2; the match to TRBD1 covers 8 bases. The germline V gene encodes CDR1 MNHNS and CDR2 SASEGT. V shed 11 bases, J shed 4 bases, and the junction held 12 bases outside the gene matches. The CDR3 contains 15 residues.

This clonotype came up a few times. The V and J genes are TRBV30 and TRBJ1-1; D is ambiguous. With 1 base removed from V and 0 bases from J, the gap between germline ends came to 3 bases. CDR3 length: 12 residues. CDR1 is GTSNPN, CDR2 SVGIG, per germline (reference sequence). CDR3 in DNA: TGTGCCTGGAGTGGCCTGAACACTGAAGCTTTCTTT. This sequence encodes CAWSGLNTEAFF.

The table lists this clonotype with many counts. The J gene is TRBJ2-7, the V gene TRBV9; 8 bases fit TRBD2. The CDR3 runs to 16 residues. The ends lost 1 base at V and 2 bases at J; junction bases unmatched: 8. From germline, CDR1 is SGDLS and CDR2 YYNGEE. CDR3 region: CASSVYSGDLPYEQYF. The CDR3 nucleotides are TGTGCCAGCAGCGTATATAGCGGGGACCTACCCTACGAGCAGTACTTC.

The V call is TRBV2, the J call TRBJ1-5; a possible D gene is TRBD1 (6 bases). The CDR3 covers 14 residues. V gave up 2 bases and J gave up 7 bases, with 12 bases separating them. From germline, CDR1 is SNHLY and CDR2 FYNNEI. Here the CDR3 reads CASSELGRGQPQHF. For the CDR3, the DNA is TGTGCCAGCAGTGAACTGGGGAGGGGGCAGCCCCAGCATTTT.

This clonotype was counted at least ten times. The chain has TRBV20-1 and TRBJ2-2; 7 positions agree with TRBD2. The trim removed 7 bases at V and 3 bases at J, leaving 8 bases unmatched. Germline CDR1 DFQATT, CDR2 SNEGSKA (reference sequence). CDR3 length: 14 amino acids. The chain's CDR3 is CSGGPSGHTGELFF. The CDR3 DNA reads TGCAGTGGAGGGCCTAGCGGCCACACCGGGGAGCTGTTTTTT.

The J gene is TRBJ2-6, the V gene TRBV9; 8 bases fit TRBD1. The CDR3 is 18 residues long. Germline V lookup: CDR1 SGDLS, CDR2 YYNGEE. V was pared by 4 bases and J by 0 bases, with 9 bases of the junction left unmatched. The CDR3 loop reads CASSRTQGADSGANVLTF. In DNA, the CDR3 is TGTGCCAGCAGCCGCACCCAGGGGGCCGACTCTGGGGCCAACGTCCTGACTTTC.

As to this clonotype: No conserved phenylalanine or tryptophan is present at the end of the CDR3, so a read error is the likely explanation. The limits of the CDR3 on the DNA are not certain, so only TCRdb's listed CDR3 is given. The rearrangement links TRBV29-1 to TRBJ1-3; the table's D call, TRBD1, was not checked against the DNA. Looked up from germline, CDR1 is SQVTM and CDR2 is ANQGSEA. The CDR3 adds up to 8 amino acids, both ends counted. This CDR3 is CSVFPSGT.

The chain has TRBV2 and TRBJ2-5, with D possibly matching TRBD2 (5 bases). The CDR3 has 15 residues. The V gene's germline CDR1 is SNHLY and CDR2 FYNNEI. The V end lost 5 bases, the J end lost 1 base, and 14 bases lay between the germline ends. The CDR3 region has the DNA TGTGCCAGCAGTTACGAGCGGAGCGCCCAAGAGACCCAGTACTTC. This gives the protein CASSYERSAQETQYF.

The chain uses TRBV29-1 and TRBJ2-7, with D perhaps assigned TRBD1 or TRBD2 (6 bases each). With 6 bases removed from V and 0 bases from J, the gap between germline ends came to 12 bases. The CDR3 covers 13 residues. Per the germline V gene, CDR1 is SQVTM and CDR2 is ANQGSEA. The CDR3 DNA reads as TGCAGCGTCCCGGGGGCGACCTCCTACGAGCAGTACTTC. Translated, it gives CSVPGATSYEQYF.

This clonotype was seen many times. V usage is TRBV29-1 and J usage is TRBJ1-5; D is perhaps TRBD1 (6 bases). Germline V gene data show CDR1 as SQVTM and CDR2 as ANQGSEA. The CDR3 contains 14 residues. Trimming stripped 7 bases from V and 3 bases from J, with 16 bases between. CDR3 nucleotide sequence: TGCAGCGCACGGGGCAGGGGTAACAATCAGCCCCAGCATTTT. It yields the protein CSARGRGNNQPQHF.

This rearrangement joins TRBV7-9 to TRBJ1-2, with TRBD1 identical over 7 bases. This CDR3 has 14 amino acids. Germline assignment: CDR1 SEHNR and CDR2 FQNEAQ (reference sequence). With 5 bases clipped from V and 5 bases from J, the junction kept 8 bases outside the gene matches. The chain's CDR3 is CASSQGQARYGYTF. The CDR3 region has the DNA TGTGCCAGCAGCCAAGGACAGGCAAGATATGGCTACACCTTC. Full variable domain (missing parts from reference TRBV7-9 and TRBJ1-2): DTGVSQNPRHKITKRGQNVTFRCDPISEHNRLYWYRQTLGQGPEFLTYFQNEAQLEKSRLLSDRFSAERPKGSFSTLEIQRTEQGDSAMYLCASSQGQARYGYTFGSGTRLTVV.

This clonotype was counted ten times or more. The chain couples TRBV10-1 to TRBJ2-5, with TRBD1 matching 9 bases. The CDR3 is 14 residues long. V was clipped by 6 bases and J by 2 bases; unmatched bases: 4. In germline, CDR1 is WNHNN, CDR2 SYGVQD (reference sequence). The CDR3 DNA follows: TGCGCCAGCAGCGAGGGGACAGGGCAAGAGACCCAGTACTTC. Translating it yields CASSEGTGQETQYF.

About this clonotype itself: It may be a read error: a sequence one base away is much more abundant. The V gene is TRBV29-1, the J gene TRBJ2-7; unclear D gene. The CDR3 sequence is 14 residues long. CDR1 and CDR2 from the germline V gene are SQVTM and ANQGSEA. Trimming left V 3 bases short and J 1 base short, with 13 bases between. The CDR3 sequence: CSVESGDGSYEQYF. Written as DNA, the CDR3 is TGCAGCGTTGAGTCAGGTGATGGTTCCTACGAGCAGTACTTC.

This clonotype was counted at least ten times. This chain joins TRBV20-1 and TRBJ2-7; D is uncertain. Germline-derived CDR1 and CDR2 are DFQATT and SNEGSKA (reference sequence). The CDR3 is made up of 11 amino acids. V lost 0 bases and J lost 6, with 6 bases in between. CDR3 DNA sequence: TGCAGTGCTAGAGAGTTCAGCGAGCAGTACTTC. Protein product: CSAREFSEQYF.